One T cell receptor beta chain is described in this entry. What it recognizes is unknown. The data were taken from a study of STAT3 mutations in large granular lymphocyte leukemia. Trimming at V came to 4 bases and at J to 7 bases, leaving 6 bases not matched to a gene. Germline V gene sequence: CDR1 SGHDT, CDR2 YYEEEE. The length of the CDR3 is 15 residues. Study findings and constraints: Every T-cell large granular lymphocyte leukemia patient had at least one immunodominant TCR beta clonotype.

Libraries were prepared by immunoSEQ multiplex PCR; TCRdb keeps only in-frame clonotypes and omits some of them. The table lists about 42,000 clones, roughly three quarters of them singletons. This rearrangement joins TRBV5-6 to TRBJ1-6; 9 bases map to TRBD1. The sequencing sample was made of PBMCs. This clonotype was sampled from a human donor with T large granular lymphocyte leukemia. Some clones in this sample may be carry-over from other donors' samples. This chain's CDR3 is CASSTITGGNSPLHF. CDR3 nucleotides: TGTGCCAGCAGCACTATTACAGGGGGCAATTCACCCCTCCACTTT.